These 2 T cell receptor beta chains were sequenced from one sample in a study of neurological immune-mediated disorders. TCRdb reprocessed the 5' RACE reads via MiXCR and lists one record per CDR3 protein. The top ten clones hold about 6% of a sample with roughly 100,000 distinct CDR3 sequences, 3.5% to 4% of them seen once. The source material was PBMCs. The source of these receptors is a woman under 30 with multiple sclerosis.

In this sample, this clonotype turned up many times. The gene calls are TRBV12-3 or TRBV12-4 and TRBJ2-7; the D gene is possibly TRBD1 (6 bases). The CDR3 contains 13 residues. Between the trimmed V and J ends, which lost 6 bases and 5 bases, there was a span of 14 bases. CDR3 region: CASSRPGVNEQYF. The CDR3 DNA is TGTGCCAGCAGCCGACCAGGGGTCAACGAGCAGTACTTC.

This clonotype appeared a few times. One base away lies a much larger clone, so this may be a sequencing read error. The chain links TRBV20-1 to TRBJ2-4; 7 bases are shared with TRBD1. CDR3 length: 13 residues. CDR1 and CDR2 from the germline V gene are DFQATT and SNEGSKA (reference sequence). With V trimmed by 6 bases and J by 10 bases, 12 bases remained unmatched. CDR3 in DNA: TGCAGTGCCCCCCGGGACAGCGGAAAAATTCAGTACTTC. Amino acid sequence: CSAPRDSGKIQYF.